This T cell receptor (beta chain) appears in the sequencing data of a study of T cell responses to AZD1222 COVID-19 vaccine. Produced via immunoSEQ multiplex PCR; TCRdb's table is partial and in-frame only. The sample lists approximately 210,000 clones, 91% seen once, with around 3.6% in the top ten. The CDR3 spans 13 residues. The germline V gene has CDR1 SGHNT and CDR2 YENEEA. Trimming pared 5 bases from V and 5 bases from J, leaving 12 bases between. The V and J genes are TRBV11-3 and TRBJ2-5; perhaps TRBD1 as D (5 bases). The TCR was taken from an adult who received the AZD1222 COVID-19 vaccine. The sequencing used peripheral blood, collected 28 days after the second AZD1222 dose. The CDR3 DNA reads TGTGCCAGCAGCGGTAGGGGATGGGAGACCCAGTACTTC. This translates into CASSGRGWETQYF.